Shown below are 5 T cell receptor beta chains from a single sample sequenced in a study of T-cell memory formation after mild COVID-19 (dated by TCRdb to about 2021). Library generation was performed with 5' RACE. The reads were generated on an Illumina NovaSeq 6000. In-frame beta chains were kept once TCRdb had trimmed the public reads at Q25 with fastp and called clones with MiXCR. A single entry per CDR3 protein holds the most common genes and DNA from its merged rows. The sample table shows about 340,000 distinct CDR3 sequences, and under 25% are seen once. 21% of the sample comes from the top ten. The sequenced sample consisted of PBMCs or a T cell subset sorted from them (not recorded which). Receptors originate from a man aged 18 to 30 who had mild COVID-19 (a few samples of this study predate the infection). The sample titles of this study are shuffled in the database, so cell type and time point are left out; the donor was told from shared clones.

This clonotype occurred once. The rearrangement uses TRBV27 and TRBJ2-1; TRBD2 matches 8 bases. The CDR3 has 16 residues. Trimming took 2 bases from V and 9 from J; bases not matched to a gene: 12. Germline assignment: CDR1 MNHEY and CDR2 SMNVEV (reference sequence). Here the CDR3 DNA reads TGTGCCAGCAGTTTAACAGCGGGGGCCCGTTTGGGTGAGCAGTTCTTC. Translating it yields CASSLTAGARLGEQFF.

The J gene is TRBJ1-4, the V gene TRBV7-6; D is undetermined. Trimming cost V 2 bases and J 8 bases, with 6 bases left between them. Germline CDR1 is SGHVS and CDR2 is FNYEAQ. The CDR3 contains 12 residues. In DNA form, the CDR3 reads TGTGCCAGCAGCTTATCAGGAGAAAAACTGTTTTTT. Translation gives CASSLSGEKLFF.

This clonotype was detected a few times. The chain uses TRBV20-1 and TRBJ2-3; D remains ambiguous. Trimming left V 3 bases short and J 0 bases short, with 7 bases between. The CDR3 contains 13 residues. Germline V gene lookup returns CDR1 DFQATT and CDR2 SNEGSKA (reference sequence). The CDR3 here is CSASLTSTDTQYF. The DNA for the CDR3 is TGCAGTGCTAGTCTTACTAGCACAGATACGCAGTATTTT.

V gene TRBV6-2 or TRBV6-3 combines with J gene TRBJ2-2; D call uncertain. The CDR3 runs to 14 residues. Germline V gene data show CDR1 as MNHEY and CDR2 as SVGEGT. Deletions cut 6 bases from V and 2 bases from J, with 10 bases between. The CDR3 sequence is CASSQRANTGELFF. CDR3 in DNA: TGTGCCAGCAGCCAACGGGCCAACACCGGGGAGCTGTTTTTT.

This clonotype has more than one count but fewer than ten. V usage is TRBV4-3 and J usage is TRBJ2-1; 10 bases are shared with TRBD2. V dropped 1 base and J dropped 13; count of bases not matched to a gene: 16. CDR1 LGHNA and CDR2 YSLEER come from the germline V gene. The CDR3 covers 17 residues. This CDR3 is CASSQAPSGGAPKLQFF. In DNA, the CDR3 is TGCGCCAGCAGCCAAGCCCCCAGCGGGGGGGCTCCTAAGCTACAGTTCTTC.